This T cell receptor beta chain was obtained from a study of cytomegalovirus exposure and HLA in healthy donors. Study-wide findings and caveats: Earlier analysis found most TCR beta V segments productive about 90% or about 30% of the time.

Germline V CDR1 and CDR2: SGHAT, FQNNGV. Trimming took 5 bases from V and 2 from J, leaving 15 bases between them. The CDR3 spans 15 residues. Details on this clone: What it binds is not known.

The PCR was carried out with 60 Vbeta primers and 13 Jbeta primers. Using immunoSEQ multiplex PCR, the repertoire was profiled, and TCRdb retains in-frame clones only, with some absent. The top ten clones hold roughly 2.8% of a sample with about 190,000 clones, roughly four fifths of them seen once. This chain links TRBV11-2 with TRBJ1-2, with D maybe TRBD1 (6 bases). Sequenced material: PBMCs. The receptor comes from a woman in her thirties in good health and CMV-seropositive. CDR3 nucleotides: TGTGCCAGCAGCCTTACCCCAGGGGCCAACTATGGCTACACCTTC. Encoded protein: CASSLTPGANYGYTF.